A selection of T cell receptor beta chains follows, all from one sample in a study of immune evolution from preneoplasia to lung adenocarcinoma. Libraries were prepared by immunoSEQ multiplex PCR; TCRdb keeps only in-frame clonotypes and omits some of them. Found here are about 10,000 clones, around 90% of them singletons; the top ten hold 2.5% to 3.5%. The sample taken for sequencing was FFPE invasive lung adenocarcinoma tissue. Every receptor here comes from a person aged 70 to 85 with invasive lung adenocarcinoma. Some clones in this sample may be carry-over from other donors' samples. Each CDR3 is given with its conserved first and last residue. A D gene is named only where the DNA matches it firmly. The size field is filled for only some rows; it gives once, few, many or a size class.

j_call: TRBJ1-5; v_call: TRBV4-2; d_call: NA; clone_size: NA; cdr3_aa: CASSQDRGNQPQHF; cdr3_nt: TGTGCCAGCAGCCAAGATCGGGGAAATCAGCCCCAGCATTTT
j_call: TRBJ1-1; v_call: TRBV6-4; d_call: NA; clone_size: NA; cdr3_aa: CASSDRMNTEAFF; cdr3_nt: TGTGCCAGCAGTGACAGGATGAACACTGAAGCTTTCTTT
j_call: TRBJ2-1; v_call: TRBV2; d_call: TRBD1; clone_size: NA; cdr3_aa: CASRGTGGNEQFF; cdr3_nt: TGTGCCAGCAGGGGGACAGGGGGCAATGAGCAGTTCTTC
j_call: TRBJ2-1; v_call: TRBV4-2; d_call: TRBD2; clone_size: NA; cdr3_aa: CASSQALSGRDNEQFF; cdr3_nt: TGTGCCAGCAGCCAAGCTCTTAGCGGGAGGGACAATGAGCAGTTCTTC
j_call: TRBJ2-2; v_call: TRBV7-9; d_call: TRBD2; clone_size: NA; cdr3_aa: CASSFRGGAVTGELFF; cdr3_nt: TGTGCCAGCAGCTTTCGGGGAGGGGCTGTGACCGGGGAGCTGTTTTTT
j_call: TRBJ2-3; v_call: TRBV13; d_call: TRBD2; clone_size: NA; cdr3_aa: CASSLASGGTDTQYF; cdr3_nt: TGTGCCAGCAGCTTAGCCAGCGGGGGCACAGATACGCAGTATTTT
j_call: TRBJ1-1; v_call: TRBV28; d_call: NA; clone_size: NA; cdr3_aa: CASKRFMNTEAFF; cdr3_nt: TGTGCCAGCAAACGCTTCATGAACACTGAAGCTTTCTTT
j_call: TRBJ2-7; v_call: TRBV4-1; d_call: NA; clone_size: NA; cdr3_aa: CASSHDPAGSAYEQYF; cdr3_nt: TGCGCCAGCAGCCATGACCCGGCGGGTAGCGCCTACGAGCAGTACTTC
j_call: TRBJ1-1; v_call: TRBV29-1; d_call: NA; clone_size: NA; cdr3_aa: CSVVGTRTAFF; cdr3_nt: TGCAGCGTTGTAGGTACCAGGACAGCTTTCTTT
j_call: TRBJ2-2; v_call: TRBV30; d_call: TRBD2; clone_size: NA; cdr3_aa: CAWSAPSGGTGELFF; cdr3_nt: TGTGCCTGGAGTGCCCCCAGCGGGGGGACCGGGGAGCTGTTTTTT
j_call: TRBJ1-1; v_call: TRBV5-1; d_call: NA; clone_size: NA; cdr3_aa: CASSLATGADTEAFF; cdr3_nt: TGCGCCAGCAGCTTGGCCACGGGGGCGGACACTGAAGCTTTCTTT
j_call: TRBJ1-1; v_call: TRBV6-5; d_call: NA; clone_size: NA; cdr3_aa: CASSPGRPEAFF; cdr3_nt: TGTGCCAGCAGCCCCGGTCGGCCTGAAGCTTTCTTT
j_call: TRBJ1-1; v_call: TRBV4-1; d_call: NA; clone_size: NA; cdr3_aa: CASSQGSGPYATEAFF; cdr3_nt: TGCGCCAGCAGCCAAGGGTCAGGGCCCTACGCCACTGAAGCTTTCTTT
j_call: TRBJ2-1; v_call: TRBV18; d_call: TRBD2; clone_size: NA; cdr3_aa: CASSNLAGVGYNEQFF; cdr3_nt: TGTGCCAGCTCGAACCTAGCGGGAGTGGGCTACAATGAGCAGTTCTTC
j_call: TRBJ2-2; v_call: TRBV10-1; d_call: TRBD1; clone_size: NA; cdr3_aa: CASSDRGTGELFF; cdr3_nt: TGCGCCAGCAGTGACAGGGGGACCGGGGAGCTGTTTTTT
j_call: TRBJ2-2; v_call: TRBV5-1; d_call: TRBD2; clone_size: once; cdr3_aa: CASSPRSRVTSEELFF; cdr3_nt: TGCGCCAGCAGCCCCCGATCGAGGGTGACTAGCGAGGAGCTGTTTTTT
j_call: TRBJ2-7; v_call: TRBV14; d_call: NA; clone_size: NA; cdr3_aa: CASSQVGTGTEQYF; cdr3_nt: TGTGCCAGCAGCCAAGTGGGCACAGGGACCGAGCAGTACTTC
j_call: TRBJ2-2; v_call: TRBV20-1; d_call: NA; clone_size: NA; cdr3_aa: CSPTNTGELFF; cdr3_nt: TGCTCTCCTACGAACACCGGGGAGCTGTTTTTT
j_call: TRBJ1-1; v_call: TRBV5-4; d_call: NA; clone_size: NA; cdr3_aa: CASSLELDTEAFF; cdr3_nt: TGTGCCAGCAGCTTGGAGTTGGACACTGAAGCTTTCTTT
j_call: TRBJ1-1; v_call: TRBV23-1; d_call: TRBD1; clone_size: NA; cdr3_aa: CASSQLDRGLGTEAFF; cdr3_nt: TGCGCCAGCAGTCAACTAGACAGGGGGCTGGGCACTGAAGCTTTCTTT
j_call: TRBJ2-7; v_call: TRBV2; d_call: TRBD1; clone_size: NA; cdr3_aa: CASSDNRDRGYEQYF; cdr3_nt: TGTGCCAGCAGTGATAACCGGGACAGGGGCTACGAGCAGTACTTC
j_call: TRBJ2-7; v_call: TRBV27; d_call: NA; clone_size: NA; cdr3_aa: CASSQTQRVGLPYEQYF; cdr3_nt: TGTGCCAGCAGCCAAACCCAGAGGGTGGGACTTCCCTACGAGCAGTACTTC
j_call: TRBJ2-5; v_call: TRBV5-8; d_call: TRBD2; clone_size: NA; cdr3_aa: CASSLLTSGGETQYF; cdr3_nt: TGTGCCAGCAGCTTGCTAACTAGCGGCGGGGAGACCCAGTACTTC
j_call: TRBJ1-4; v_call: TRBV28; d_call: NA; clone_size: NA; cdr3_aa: CASSLDATNEKLFF; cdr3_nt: TGTGCCAGCAGTTTAGATGCAACTAATGAAAAACTGTTTTTT
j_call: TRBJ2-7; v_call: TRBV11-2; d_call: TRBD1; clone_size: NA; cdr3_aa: CASSLDRDSEQYF; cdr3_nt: TGTGCCAGCAGCTTAGATAGGGACAGCGAGCAGTACTTC
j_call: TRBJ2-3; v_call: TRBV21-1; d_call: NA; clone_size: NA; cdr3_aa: CASSAAFCRTDTQYF; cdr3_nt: TGTGCCAGCAGTGCAGCGTTCTGTCGCACAGATACGCAGTATTTT
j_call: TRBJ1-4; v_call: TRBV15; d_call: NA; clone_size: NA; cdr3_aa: CATSRVGFEKLFF; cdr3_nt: TGTGCCACCAGCAGAGTGGGGTTTGAAAAACTGTTTTTT
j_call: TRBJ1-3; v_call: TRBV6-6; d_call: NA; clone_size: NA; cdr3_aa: CASRARDGSGNTIYF; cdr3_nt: TGTGCCAGCAGAGCCCGGGACGGCTCTGGAAACACCATATATTTT